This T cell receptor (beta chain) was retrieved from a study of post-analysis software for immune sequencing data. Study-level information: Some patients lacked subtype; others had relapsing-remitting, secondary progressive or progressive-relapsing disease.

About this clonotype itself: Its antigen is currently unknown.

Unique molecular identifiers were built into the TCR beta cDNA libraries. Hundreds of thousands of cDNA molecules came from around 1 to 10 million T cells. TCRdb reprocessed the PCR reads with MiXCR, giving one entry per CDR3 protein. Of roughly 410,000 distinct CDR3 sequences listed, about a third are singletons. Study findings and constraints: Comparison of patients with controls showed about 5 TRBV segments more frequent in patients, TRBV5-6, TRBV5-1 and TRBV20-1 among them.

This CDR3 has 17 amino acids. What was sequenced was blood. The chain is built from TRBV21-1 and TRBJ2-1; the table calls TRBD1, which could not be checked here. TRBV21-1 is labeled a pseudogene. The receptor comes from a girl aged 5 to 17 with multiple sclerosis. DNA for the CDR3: TGTGCCAGCAACAAAGATGGGGGTAGTGAAGTTGGGAATGAGCAGTTCTTC. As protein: CASNKDGGSEVGNEQFF.